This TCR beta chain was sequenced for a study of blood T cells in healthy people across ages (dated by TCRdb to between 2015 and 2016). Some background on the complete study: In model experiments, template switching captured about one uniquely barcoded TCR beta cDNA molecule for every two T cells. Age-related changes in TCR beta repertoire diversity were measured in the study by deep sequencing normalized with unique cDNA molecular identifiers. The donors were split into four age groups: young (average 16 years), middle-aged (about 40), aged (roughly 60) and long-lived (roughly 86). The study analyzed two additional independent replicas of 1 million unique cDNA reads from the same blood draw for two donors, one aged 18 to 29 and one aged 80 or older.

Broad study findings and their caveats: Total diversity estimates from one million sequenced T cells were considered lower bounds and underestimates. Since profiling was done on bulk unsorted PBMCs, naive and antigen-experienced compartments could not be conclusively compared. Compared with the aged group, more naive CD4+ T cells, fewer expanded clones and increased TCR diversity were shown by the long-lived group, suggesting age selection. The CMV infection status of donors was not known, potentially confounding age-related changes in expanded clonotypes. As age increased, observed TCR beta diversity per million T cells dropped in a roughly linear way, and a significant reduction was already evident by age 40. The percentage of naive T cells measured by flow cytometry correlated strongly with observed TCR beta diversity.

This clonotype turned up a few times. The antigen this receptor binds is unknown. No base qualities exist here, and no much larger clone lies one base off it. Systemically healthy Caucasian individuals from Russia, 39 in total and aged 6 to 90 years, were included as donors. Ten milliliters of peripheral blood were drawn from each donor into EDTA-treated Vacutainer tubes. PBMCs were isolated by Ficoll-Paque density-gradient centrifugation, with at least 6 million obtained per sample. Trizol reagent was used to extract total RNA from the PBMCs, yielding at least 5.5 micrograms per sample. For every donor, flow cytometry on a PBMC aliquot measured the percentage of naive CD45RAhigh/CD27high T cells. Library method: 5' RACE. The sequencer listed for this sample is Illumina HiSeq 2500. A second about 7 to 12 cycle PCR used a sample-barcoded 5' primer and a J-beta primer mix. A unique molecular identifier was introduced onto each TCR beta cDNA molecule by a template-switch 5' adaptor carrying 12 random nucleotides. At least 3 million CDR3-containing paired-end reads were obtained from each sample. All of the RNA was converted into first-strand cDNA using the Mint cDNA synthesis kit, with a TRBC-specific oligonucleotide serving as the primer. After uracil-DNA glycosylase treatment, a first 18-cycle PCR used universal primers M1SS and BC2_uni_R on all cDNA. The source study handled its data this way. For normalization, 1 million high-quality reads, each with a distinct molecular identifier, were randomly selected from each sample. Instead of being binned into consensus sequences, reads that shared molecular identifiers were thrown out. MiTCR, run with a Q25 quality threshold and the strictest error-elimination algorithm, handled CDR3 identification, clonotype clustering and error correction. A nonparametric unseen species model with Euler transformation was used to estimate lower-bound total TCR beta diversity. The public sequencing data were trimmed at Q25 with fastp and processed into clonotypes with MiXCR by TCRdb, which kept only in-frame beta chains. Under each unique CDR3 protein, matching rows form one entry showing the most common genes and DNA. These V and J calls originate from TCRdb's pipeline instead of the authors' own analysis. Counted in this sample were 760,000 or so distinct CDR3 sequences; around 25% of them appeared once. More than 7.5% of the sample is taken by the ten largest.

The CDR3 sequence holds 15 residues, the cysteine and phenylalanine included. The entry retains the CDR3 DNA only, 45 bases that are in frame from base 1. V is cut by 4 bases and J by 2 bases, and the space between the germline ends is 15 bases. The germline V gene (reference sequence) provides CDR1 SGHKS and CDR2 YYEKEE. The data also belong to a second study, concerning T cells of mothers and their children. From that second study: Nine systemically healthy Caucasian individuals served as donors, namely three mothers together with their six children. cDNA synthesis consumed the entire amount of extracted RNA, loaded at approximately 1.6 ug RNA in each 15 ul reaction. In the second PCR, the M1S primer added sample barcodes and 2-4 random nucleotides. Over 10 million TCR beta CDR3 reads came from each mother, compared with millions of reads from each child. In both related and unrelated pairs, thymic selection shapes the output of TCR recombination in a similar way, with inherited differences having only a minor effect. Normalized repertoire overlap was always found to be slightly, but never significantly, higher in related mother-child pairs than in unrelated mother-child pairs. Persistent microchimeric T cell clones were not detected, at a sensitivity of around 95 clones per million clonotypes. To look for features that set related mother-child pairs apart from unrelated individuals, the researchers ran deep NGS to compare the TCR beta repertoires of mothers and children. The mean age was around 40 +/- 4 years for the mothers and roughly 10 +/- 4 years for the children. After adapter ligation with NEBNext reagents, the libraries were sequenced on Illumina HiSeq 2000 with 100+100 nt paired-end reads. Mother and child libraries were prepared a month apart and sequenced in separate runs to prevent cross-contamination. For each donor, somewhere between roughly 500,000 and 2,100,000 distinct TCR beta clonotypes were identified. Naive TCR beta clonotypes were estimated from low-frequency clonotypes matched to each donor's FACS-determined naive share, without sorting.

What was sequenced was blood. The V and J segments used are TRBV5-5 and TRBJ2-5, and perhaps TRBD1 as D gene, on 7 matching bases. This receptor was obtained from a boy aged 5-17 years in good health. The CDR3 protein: CASSPGDRRQETQYF. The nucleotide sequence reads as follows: TGTGCCAGCAGCCCGGGGGACAGACGACAAGAGACCCAGTACTTC.